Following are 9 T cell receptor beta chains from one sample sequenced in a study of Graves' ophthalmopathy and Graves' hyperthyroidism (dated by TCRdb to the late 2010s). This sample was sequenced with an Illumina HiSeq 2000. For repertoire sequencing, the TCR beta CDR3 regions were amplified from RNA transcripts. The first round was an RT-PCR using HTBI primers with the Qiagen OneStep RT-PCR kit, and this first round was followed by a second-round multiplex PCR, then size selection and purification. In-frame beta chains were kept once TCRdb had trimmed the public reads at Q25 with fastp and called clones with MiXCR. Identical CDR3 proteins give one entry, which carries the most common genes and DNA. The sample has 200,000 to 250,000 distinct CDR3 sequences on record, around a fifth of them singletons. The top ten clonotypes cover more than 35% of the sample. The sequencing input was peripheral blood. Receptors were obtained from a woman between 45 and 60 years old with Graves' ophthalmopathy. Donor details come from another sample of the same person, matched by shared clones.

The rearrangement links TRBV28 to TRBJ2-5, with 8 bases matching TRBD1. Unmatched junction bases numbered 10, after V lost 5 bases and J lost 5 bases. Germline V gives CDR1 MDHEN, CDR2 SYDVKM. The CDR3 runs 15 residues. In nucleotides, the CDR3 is TGTGCCAGCAGTCCCCGGACGACAGGGGCCGAGACCCAGTACTTC. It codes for CASSPRTTGAETQYF.

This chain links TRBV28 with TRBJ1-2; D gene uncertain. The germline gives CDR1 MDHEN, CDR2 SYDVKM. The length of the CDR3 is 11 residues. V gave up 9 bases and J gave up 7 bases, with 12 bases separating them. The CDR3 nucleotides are TGTGCCAGTATTGAGGGTTCTGGCTACACCTTC. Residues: CASIEGSGYTF.

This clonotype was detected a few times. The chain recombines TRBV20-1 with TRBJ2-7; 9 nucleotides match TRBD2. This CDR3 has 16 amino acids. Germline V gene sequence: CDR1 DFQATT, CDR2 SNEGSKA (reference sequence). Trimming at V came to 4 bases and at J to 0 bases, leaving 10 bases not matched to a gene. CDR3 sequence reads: CSATPPSGTSSYEQYF. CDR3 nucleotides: TGCAGTGCTACCCCTCCTAGCGGGACGAGCTCCTACGAGCAGTACTTC.

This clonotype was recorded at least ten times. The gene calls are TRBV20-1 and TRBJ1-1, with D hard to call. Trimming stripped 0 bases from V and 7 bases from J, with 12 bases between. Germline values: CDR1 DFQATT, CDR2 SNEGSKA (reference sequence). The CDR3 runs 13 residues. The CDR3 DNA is TGCAGTGCTAGAGATAGAGGCGGCGGTGAAGCTTTCTTT. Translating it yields CSARDRGGGEAFF.

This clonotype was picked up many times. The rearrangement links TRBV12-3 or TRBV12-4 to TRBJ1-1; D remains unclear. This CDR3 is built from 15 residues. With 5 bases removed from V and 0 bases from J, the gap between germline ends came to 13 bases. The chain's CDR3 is CASSTHPQMNTEAFF. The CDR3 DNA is TGTGCCAGCAGTACCCACCCCCAGATGAACACTGAAGCTTTCTTT.

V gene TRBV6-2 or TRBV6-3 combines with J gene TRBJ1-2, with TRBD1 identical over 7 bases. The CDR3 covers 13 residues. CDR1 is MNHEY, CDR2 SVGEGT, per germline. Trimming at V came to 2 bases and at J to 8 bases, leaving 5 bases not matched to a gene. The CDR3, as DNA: TGTGCCAGCAGTTACGGCAGGGGGAGAGGCTACACCTTC. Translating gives CASSYGRGRGYTF.

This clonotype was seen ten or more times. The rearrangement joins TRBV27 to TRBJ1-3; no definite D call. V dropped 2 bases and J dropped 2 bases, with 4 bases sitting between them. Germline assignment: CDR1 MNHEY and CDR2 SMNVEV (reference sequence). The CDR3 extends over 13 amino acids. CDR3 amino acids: CASSLTAGNTIYF. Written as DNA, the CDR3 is TGTGCCAGCAGTTTAACAGCTGGAAACACCATATATTTT.

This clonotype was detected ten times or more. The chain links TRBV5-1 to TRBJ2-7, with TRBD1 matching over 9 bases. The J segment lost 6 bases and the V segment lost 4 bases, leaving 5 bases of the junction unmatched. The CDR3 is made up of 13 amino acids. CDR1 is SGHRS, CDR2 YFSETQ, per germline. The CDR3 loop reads CASSTGGAGEQYF. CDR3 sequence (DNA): TGCGCCAGCAGCACAGGGGGCGCGGGCGAGCAGTACTTC. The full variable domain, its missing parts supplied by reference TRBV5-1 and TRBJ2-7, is KAGVTQTPRYLIKTRGQQVTLSCSPISGHRSVSWYQQTPGQGLQFLFEYFSETQRNKGNFPGRFSGRQFSNSRSEMNVSTLELGDSALYLCASSTGGAGEQYFGPGTRLTVT.

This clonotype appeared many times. Here the CDR3 DNA reads TGCGCCAGCAGCCTTGCGTCAGGTTCGCTGGAAGCTTTCTTT. This encodes CASSLASGSLEAFF. The J gene is TRBJ1-1, the V gene TRBV5-1; D is ambiguous. The CDR3 sequence is 14 residues long. Per the germline V gene, CDR1 is SGHRS and CDR2 is YFSETQ. V gave up 4 bases and J gave up 8 bases, with 18 bases separating them.